The 19 T cell receptor gamma chains below come from one sample, sequenced in a study of gamma-delta chains in newborns, infants, children. TCRdb re-called the reads via CATT. The data hold 2,500 to 3,500 gamma-chain clones, with 20% to 30% observed a single time. Specimen: blood. Receptor source: a child who was a newborn, infant or young child, either healthy, febrile or measles-vaccinated (not recorded which).

Turning to this clone: A much larger clone lies one base from this, so it may be a read error. The identical CDR3 is also encoded by other nucleotide sequences in the sample. The chain recombines TRGV9 with TRGJP. Per germline, CDR1 GITISATS and CDR2 ISYDGTV (reference sequence). This CDR3 spans 16 amino acids. The CDR3 here is CALWEDKELGKKIKVF. The CDR3 bases are TGTGCCTTGTGGGAGGACAAAGAGTTGGGCAAAAAGATCAAGGTATTT.

In regard to this clone: A much bigger clone sits one base away, suggesting this may be a read error. The same CDR3 can be traced to other DNA sequences in this sample. The chain joins TRGV9 to TRGJP. CDR1 and CDR2 (germline): GITISATS, ISYDGTV (reference sequence). The CDR3 is 17 amino acids. The DNA for the CDR3 is TGCGCCTTGTGGGAGCACGTTAAAGAGTTGGGCAAAAAAATCAAGGTATTT. This encodes CALWEHVKELGKKIKVF.

This clone was seen a few times. The chain combines TRGV9 with TRGJP. The ends lost 4 bases at V and 6 bases at J; junction bases unmatched: 6. The CDR3 runs 16 residues. CDR1 and CDR2 (germline): GITISATS, ISYDGTV (reference sequence). CDR3 DNA sequence: TGTGCCTTGTGGGAAGATCGAGAGTTGGGCAAAAAAATCAAGGTATTT. Amino acid sequence: CALWEDRELGKKIKVF.

The chain has TRGV9 and TRGJ1 or TRGJ2. From germline, CDR1 is GITISATS and CDR2 ISYDGTV (reference sequence). J gave up 5 bases and V 4 bases, and 11 bases lay outside the gene matches. This CDR3 is 14 amino acids long. CDR3 DNA: TGTGCCTTGTGGGACCAAAAGAGTCATTATAAGAAACTCTTT. Protein: CALWDQKSHYKKLF.

Turning to this clone: An end of the junction does not agree with germline; a read error may underlie this. This sequence joins TRGV8 and TRGJ1 or TRGJ2. The CDR3 is 10 amino acids. Germline V gene sequence: CDR1 VENAVY, CDR2 YDSYNSRV. The CDR3 DNA reads TGTGCCACCTGGAATAGGAAGAAACTCTTT. This codes for CATWNRKKLF.

This clone was recorded a few times. At the DNA level, this CDR3 is encoded by other sequences in the same sample as well. The chain couples TRGV9 to TRGJP. The germline V gene encodes CDR1 GITISATS and CDR2 ISYDGTV (reference sequence). V shed 2 bases and J 3 bases; nucleotides not matched to a gene: 4. The CDR3 length is 17 residues. In DNA form, the CDR3 reads TGTGCCTTGTGGGAGGCCCCGCAAGAGTTGGGCAAAAAAATCAAGGTATTT. Translating it yields CALWEAPQELGKKIKVF.

On this clone itself: Compared with germline, one end of the junction differs, possibly owing to a read error. V is TRGV9 and J is TRGJP. Looked up from germline, CDR1 is GITISATS and CDR2 is ISYDGTV (reference sequence). CDR3 size: 17 residues. DNA for the CDR3: TGTGCCTTGTGGGAGGCAACTCAAGGGTTGGGCAAAAAAATCAAGGTATTT. Translated: CALWEATQGLGKKIKVF.

A remark on this clone: The sample holds other DNA sequences that translate to the same CDR3. This chain joins TRGV9 and TRGJP. Germline lookup yields CDR1 GITISATS and CDR2 ISYDGTV (reference sequence). Trimming at V came to 3 bases and at J to 7 bases, leaving 6 bases not matched to a gene. This CDR3 comprises 16 residues. The CDR3 reads CALWESSELGKKIKVF. CDR3 coding DNA: TGTGCCTTGTGGGAGTCCAGTGAGTTGGGCAAAAAAATCAAGGTATTT.

Only a few counts were recorded for this clone. A clone one base away is much larger, so this may be a read error. Different DNA sequences within this sample yield the same CDR3. This chain links TRGV9 with TRGJP. Per germline, CDR1 GITISATS and CDR2 ISYDGTV (reference sequence). The CDR3 covers 16 residues. In DNA, the CDR3 is TGTGCCCTGTGGGAGGTGCGTGAGTTGGGCAAAAAAATCAAGGTATTT. Protein sequence: CALWEVRELGKKIKVF.

As regards this clone: This may be a read error: a much more frequent sequence differs by one nucleotide. Other nucleotide sequences from this sample produce the same CDR3. For the CDR3, the DNA is TGTGCCTTGTGGGAGGTGCTGGAGCTGGGCAAAAAAATCAAGGTATTT. It translates to CALWEVLELGKKIKVF. The chain combines TRGV9 with TRGJP. J gave up 11 bases and V 0 bases, and 7 bases lay outside the gene matches. Germline V gene data show CDR1 as GITISATS and CDR2 as ISYDGTV (reference sequence). The CDR3 has 16 residues.

The chain joins TRGV9 to TRGJP. J gave up 8 bases and V 1 base, and 8 bases lay outside the gene matches. The CDR3 contains 17 residues. Germline CDR1 reads GITISATS; CDR2 reads ISYDGTV (reference sequence). This CDR3 reads CALWEVIRQLGKKIKVF. Written as DNA, the CDR3 is TGTGCCTTGTGGGAGGTAATTCGGCAGTTGGGCAAAAAAATCAAGGTATTT.

DNA for the CDR3: TGTGCCTTGTGGGAGGGGGGGCAGTCGGTCGTGTTGGGCAAAAAAATCAAGGTATTT. Protein sequence: CALWEGGQSVVLGKKIKVF. The chain links TRGV9 to TRGJP. This CDR3 comprises 19 residues. Germline loops: CDR1 GITISATS, CDR2 ISYDGTV (reference sequence). J was trimmed by 9 bases and V by 2 bases; bases with no gene match: 16.

Details on this clone: Other DNA sequences from this sample encode an identical CDR3 as well. The chain is built from TRGV9 and TRGJP. Germline V gives CDR1 GITISATS, CDR2 ISYDGTV (reference sequence). The length of the CDR3 is 18 residues. Unmatched junction bases numbered 6, after V lost 1 base and J lost 3 bases. For the CDR3, the DNA is TGTGCCTTGTGGGAGGTTCCCCCGCAAGAGTTGGGCAAAAAAATCAAGGTATTT. It specifies CALWEVPPQELGKKIKVF.

Sample share makes this clone large. Other DNA sequences of this sample code for an identical CDR3. This CDR3 is CALWEVPELGKKIKVF. CDR3 sequence (DNA): TGTGCCTTGTGGGAGGTGCCGGAGTTGGGCAAAAAAATCAAGGTATTT. The rearrangement joins TRGV9 to TRGJP. The CDR3 covers 16 residues. The J segment lost 7 bases and the V segment lost 0 bases, leaving 3 bases of the junction unmatched. Germline V gene lookup returns CDR1 GITISATS and CDR2 ISYDGTV (reference sequence).

In this sample, this clone is large. V usage is TRGV9 and J usage is TRGJP. J lost 9 bases, V lost 0 bases, and 5 bases had no gene match. The CDR3 totals 16 residues. The V gene's germline CDR1 is GITISATS and CDR2 ISYDGTV (reference sequence). CDR3 protein: CALWEVEVLGKKIKVF. The CDR3 bases are TGTGCCTTGTGGGAGGTGGAAGTGTTGGGCAAAAAAATCAAGGTATTT.

The rearrangement uses TRGV9 and TRGJP1. CDR1 and CDR2 (germline): GITISATS, ISYDGTV (reference sequence). This CDR3 is built from 15 residues. V trimming: 6 bases; J trimming: 3 bases; junction bases outside the gene matches: 10. The CDR3 sequence: CALWRIEATGWFKIF. CDR3 coding DNA: TGTGCCTTGTGGAGGATTGAGGCCACTGGTTGGTTCAAGATATTT.

The chain carries TRGV9 and TRGJ1 or TRGJ2. V dropped 2 bases and J dropped 10; count of bases not matched to a gene: 8. The germline CDR1 and CDR2 sequences are GITISATS and ISYDGTV (reference sequence). The CDR3 is 12 amino acids. CDR3 nucleotide sequence: TGTGCCTTGTGGGAGGCTTCAGGAAAGAAACTCTTT. This translates into CALWEASGKKLF.

This clone was observed a few times. The chain links TRGV9 to TRGJP. Germline-derived CDR1 and CDR2 are GITISATS and ISYDGTV (reference sequence). The CDR3 spans 15 residues. V was clipped by 3 bases and J by 9 bases; unmatched bases: 5. DNA for the CDR3: TGTGCCTTGTGGGAGTTGGGGTTGGGCAAAAAAATCAAGGTATTT. It is translated as CALWELGLGKKIKVF.

In its sample, this clone ranks as medium-sized. The V call is TRGV9, the J call TRGJP. The CDR3 has 18 amino acids. The germline gives CDR1 GITISATS, CDR2 ISYDGTV (reference sequence). Trimming took 5 bases from V and 4 from J; bases not matched to a gene: 11. CDR3 protein: CALWVPQPQELGKKIKVF. CDR3 nucleotides: TGTGCCTTGTGGGTTCCTCAACCTCAAGAGTTGGGCAAAAAAATCAAGGTATTT.